The 14 T cell receptor beta chains given below trace back to one sample, sequenced in a study of human T cells and chemical hapten exposure. Time point specified: healthy volunteer bleed at 2 weeks. The authors extracted total RNA from unfractionated whole blood. A single record per CDR3 protein comes from TCRdb applying MiXCR to the RACE reads. This table holds just over 90,000 distinct CDR3 sequences, over 8% found once. The sample comprised whole blood. These receptors were taken from a female donor in good health. Some clones in this sample may be carry-over from other donors' samples.

This clonotype has ten or more counts. The genes are TRBV7-9 and TRBJ1-4; tentatively, D is TRBD1 (5 bases). The CDR3 is 16 residues long. The germline V gene has CDR1 SEHNR and CDR2 FQNEAQ (reference sequence). V dropped 5 bases and J dropped 10 bases, with 23 bases sitting between them. Here the CDR3 DNA reads TGTGCCAGCAGCCCTTATCGTCGTAGGGGAAAGGCAAAACTGTTTTTT. The encoded protein is CASSPYRRRGKAKLFF.

This clonotype showed up many times. The rearrangement links TRBV29-1 to TRBJ2-1; D remains ambiguous. Germline lookup yields CDR1 SQVTM and CDR2 ANQGSEA. V lost 4 bases and J 5 bases, leaving 9 bases between the germline ends. The length of the CDR3 is 12 residues. The CDR3 loop is CSVVMTDNEQFF. CDR3 sequence (DNA): TGCAGCGTTGTAATGACGGACAATGAGCAGTTCTTC.

For this clonotype: Since a much larger clone is just one base distant, this may be a read error. The gene calls are TRBV14 and TRBJ2-7; 7 bases match TRBD1. Germline V gene sequence: CDR1 SGHDN, CDR2 FVKESK. The CDR3 extends over 15 amino acids. CDR3 amino acids: CVSSRTGTATYEQYF. The DNA of the CDR3 is TGTGTCAGCAGCAGAACCGGGACAGCCACCTACGAGCAGTACTTC.

The V call is TRBV27, the J call TRBJ2-1; D not resolved. CDR1 and CDR2 from the germline V gene are MNHEY and SMNVEV (reference sequence). Trimming removed 8 bases from V and 7 bases from J, with 21 bases in between. The CDR3 contains 15 residues. The CDR3 sequence: CASSSLSRSRNEQFF. The DNA of the CDR3 is TGTGCCAGCTCCTCTCTTAGCAGGTCTCGGAATGAGCAGTTCTTC.

This clonotype was observed a few times. The chain carries TRBV29-1 and TRBJ2-3, with 11 bases matching TRBD1. CDR1 is SQVTM, CDR2 ANQGSEA, per germline. Unmatched junction bases numbered 8, after V lost 5 bases and J lost 4 bases. The CDR3 sequence is 15 residues long. The CDR3, as DNA: TGCAGCGTTCATAGGACAGGGGGCTCGGCAGATACGCAGTATTTT. Residues: CSVHRTGGSADTQYF.

This clonotype was detected only a few times. The chain recombines TRBV6-6 with TRBJ2-7, with a possible D match to TRBD2 (5 bases). V lost 2 bases and J 5 bases, leaving 7 bases between the germline ends. Germline V gene sequence: CDR1 MNHNY, CDR2 SVGAGI (reference sequence). The CDR3 is 12 residues long. CDR3 sequence: CASSYVGDEQYF. As DNA, the CDR3 is TGTGCCAGCAGTTACGTCGGGGACGAGCAGTACTTC.

The count of this clonotype is one. A much larger clone sits a single nucleotide away, making a read error possible. The gene calls are TRBV20-1 and TRBJ2-3; 11 nucleotides agree with TRBD2. The length of the CDR3 is 15 residues. The V gene end was trimmed by 2 bases and the J gene end by 4 bases; junction bases not matched to a gene: 5. Germline CDR1 is DFQATT and CDR2 is SNEGSKA (reference sequence). CDR3 DNA: TGCAGTGCTAGATCTCTAGCGGGAGGCCCAGATACGCAGTATTTT. Translation gives CSARSLAGGPDTQYF.

CDR3 in DNA: TGTGCCAGTAGTAAACAAGCTATTAGCAATCAGCCCCAGCATTTT. The encoded protein is CASSKQAISNQPQHF. V is TRBV19 and J is TRBJ1-5; D is undetermined. The CDR3 is 15 amino acids. Germline CDR1 LNHDA, CDR2 SQIVND (reference sequence). The V end lost 4 bases, the J end lost 0 bases, and 10 bases lay between the germline ends.

This clonotype was recorded at least ten times. The chain is built from TRBV10-1 and TRBJ2-5; perhaps TRBD1 as D (6 bases). The CDR3 extends over 15 amino acids. Between the trimmed V and J ends, which lost 6 bases and 0 bases, there was a span of 14 bases. The germline CDR1 and CDR2 sequences are WNHNN and SYGVQD (reference sequence). CDR3 coding DNA: TGCGCCAGCAGCGAGACTACAGGGTACCAAGAGACCCAGTACTTC. Encoded protein: CASSETTGYQETQYF.

The chain joins TRBV6-5 to TRBJ1-5; possibly TRBD1 for D (6 bases). This CDR3 has 15 amino acids. V shed 6 bases and J shed 3 bases, with 15 bases lying between them. CDR1 is MNHEY, CDR2 SVGAGI, per germline. CDR3 coding DNA: TGTGCCAGCAGCCCTTTCCAGGGGTACAATCAGCCCCAGCATTTT. Protein sequence: CASSPFQGYNQPQHF.

This clonotype was seen repeatedly, ten times or more. V usage is TRBV6-5 and J usage is TRBJ1-1, with D possibly matching TRBD1 (6 bases). Germline-derived CDR1 and CDR2 are MNHEY and SVGAGI. The CDR3 totals 13 residues. The V gene lost 5 bases and the J gene lost 3 bases, with 10 bases spanning the gap. In DNA form, the CDR3 reads TGTGCCAGCAGTGACAGGAAGGACACTGAAGCTTTCTTT. This encodes CASSDRKDTEAFF.

This clonotype was counted only a few times. V usage is TRBV29-1 and J usage is TRBJ2-3; the D is unclear. Germline CDR1 and CDR2: SQVTM and ANQGSEA. Deletions cut 4 bases from V and 4 bases from J, with 3 bases between. This CDR3 is built from 10 residues. The CDR3 DNA sequence: TGCAGCGTTGGTGCAGATACGCAGTATTTT. This encodes CSVGADTQYF.

The rearrangement links TRBV5-6 to TRBJ2-1; weak D call: TRBD2 (5 bases). Trimming shortened V by 5 bases and J by 6 bases, and 9 bases separated the two germline ends. The CDR3 is made up of 12 amino acids. Per germline, CDR1 SGHDT and CDR2 YYEEEE. The CDR3 loop reads CASRTRPNEQFF. CDR3 nucleotide sequence: TGTGCCAGCAGAACTAGACCCAATGAGCAGTTCTTC.

This clonotype was recorded a few times. The chain carries TRBV29-1 and TRBJ1-3; D unclear. Germline assignment: CDR1 SQVTM and CDR2 ANQGSEA. With 4 bases removed from V and 4 bases from J, the gap between germline ends came to 5 bases. The CDR3 runs 11 residues. In DNA, the CDR3 is TGCAGCGTTGTTTTGGGAAACACCATATATTTT. Its translation is CSVVLGNTIYF.